These T cell receptor beta chains were read from a single sample in a study of cytomegalovirus exposure and HLA in healthy donors. Here immunoSEQ multiplex PCR was the method, and the copy in TCRdb shows in-frame clones only, minus some. The data contain approximately 150,000 clones, 77% of them singletons. The specimen sequenced was PBMCs. The receptors here all came from a male donor in good health and CMV-seropositive. CDR3s include the opening cysteine and the closing phenylalanine or tryptophan. Fields, in order: V gene, D gene, J gene, clone size, CDR3 DNA, CDR3 protein. The D gene is left open where the match is weak. Clone size appears in some rows only: once, few, many, or a class for an expanded clone.

V: TRBV6-1; D: TRBD1; J: TRBJ1-2; size: NA; DNA: TGTGCCAGCAGAGGTCGGGACAGACTCCTTAAGGGCTACACCTTC; CDR3: CASRGRDRLLKGYTF
V: TRBV19; D: TRBD1; J: TRBJ1-6; size: once; DNA: TGTGCCAGTAGTATAGAGGGGCAGGGGGTTTCACCCCTCCACTTT; CDR3: CASSIEGQGVSPLHF
V: TRBV4-1; D: TRBD1; J: TRBJ1-1; size: NA; DNA: TGCGCCAGCAGCTTAGACAGGGCGAACACTGAAGCTTTCTTT; CDR3: CASSLDRANTEAFF
V: TRBV18; D: NA; J: TRBJ1-1; size: once; DNA: TGTGCCAGCTCACAAGAGGCAAACACTGAAGCTTTCTTT; CDR3: CASSQEANTEAFF
V: TRBV6-1; D: NA; J: TRBJ1-5; size: NA; DNA: TGTGCCAGCAGCACAGGGATCTTCAATCAGCCCCAGCATTTT; CDR3: CASSTGIFNQPQHF
V: TRBV5-1; D: TRBD1; J: TRBJ1-1; size: few; DNA: TGCGCCAGCAGCATGGGACAGGGGATTGAAGCTTTCTTT; CDR3: CASSMGQGIEAFF
V: TRBV7-3; D: TRBD1; J: TRBJ1-1; size: NA; DNA: TGTGCCAGCAGGGACGGGACGACCGGGACAGAATCTTTCTTT; CDR3: CASRDGTTGTESFF
V: TRBV7-2; D: NA; J: TRBJ1-2; size: NA; DNA: TGTGCCAGCAGCTTACAGACAAAGTCTGGCTTTGGCTACACCTTC; CDR3: CASSLQTKSGFGYTF
V: TRBV9; D: NA; J: TRBJ2-5; size: NA; DNA: TGTGCCAGCAGCGTAGTATCGGGGGTGAGGGAGACCCAGTACTTC; CDR3: CASSVVSGVRETQYF
V: TRBV9; D: NA; J: TRBJ1-3; size: few; DNA: TGTGCCAGCAGCACCCGGGCCTCAGGGGGAAACACCATATATTTT; CDR3: CASSTRASGGNTIYF
V: TRBV5-4; D: NA; J: TRBJ2-1; size: NA; DNA: TGTGCCAGCAGCTTGGTCAGGGGTTCCTACAATGAGCAGTTCTTC; CDR3: CASSLVRGSYNEQFF
V: TRBV5-1; D: TRBD1; J: TRBJ1-4; size: NA; DNA: TGCGCCAGCAGCTTCGGGGACAGGGGCGACTTTAATGAAAAACTGTTTTTT; CDR3: CASSFGDRGDFNEKLFF
V: TRBV28; D: NA; J: TRBJ2-2; size: NA; DNA: TGTGCCAGCAGTGCTCATTACTCCGAGAACACCGGGGAGCTGTTTTTT; CDR3: CASSAHYSENTGELFF
V: TRBV9; D: NA; J: TRBJ1-1; size: NA; DNA: TGTGCCAGCAGCGCCGGGTTGAACACTGAAGCTTTCTTT; CDR3: CASSAGLNTEAFF